This T cell receptor beta chain emerged from a study of glioma-infiltrating T cells after dendritic cell vaccination. The CDR3 runs 15 residues. V lost 2 bases to trimming and J lost 5 bases, with 12 bases between them. Germline loops: CDR1 SGHTA, CDR2 FQGTGA. As to time point: after dendritic cell vaccination, including at tumor progression/relapse. None of the glioblastoma patients had an isocitrate dehydrogenase mutation. Sequencing used immunoSEQ multiplex PCR; TCRdb keeps in-frame clones, though not all of them. The sample consists of 90,000 to 95,000 clones, roughly four fifths of them appearing once.

The TCR was taken from a human donor with glioblastoma. The J gene is TRBJ2-2, the V gene TRBV7-3; TRBD1 might be the D (5 bases). The sequencing here drew on blood, taken after dendritic cell vaccination. Here the CDR3 reads CASSLLQATTGELFF. CDR3 in DNA: TGTGCCAGCAGCTTACTACAGGCCACAACCGGGGAGCTGTTTTTT.